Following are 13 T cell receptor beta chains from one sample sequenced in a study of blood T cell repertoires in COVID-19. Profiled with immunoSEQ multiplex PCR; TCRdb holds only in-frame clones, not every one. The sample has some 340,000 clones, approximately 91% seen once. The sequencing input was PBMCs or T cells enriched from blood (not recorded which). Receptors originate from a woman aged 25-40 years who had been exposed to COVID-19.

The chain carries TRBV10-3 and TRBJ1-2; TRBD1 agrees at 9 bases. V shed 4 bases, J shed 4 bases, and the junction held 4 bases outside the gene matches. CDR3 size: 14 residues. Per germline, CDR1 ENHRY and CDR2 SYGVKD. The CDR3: CAISAGQGRYGYTF. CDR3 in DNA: TGTGCCATCAGTGCTGGACAGGGGCGCTATGGCTACACCTTC.

The DNA of the CDR3 is TGTGCCAGCAGCTTAACAGCGGGGGGGCGGACCGGGGAGCTGTTTTTT. It yields the protein CASSLTAGGRTGELFF. The chain links TRBV11-1 to TRBJ2-2; 10 nucleotides match TRBD2. After removal of 2 bases from V and 5 bases from J, the junction contained 5 bases not matched to a gene. Germline V CDR1 and CDR2: SGHAT, FQDESV (reference sequence). This CDR3 region has 16 residues. The whole variable domain, filled in from reference TRBV11-1 and TRBJ2-2, reads EAEVAQSPRYKITEKSQAVAFWCDPISGHATLYWYRQILGQGPELLVQFQDESVVDDSQLPKDRFSAERLKGVDSTLKIQPAELGDSAMYLCASSLTAGGRTGELFFGEGSRLTVL.

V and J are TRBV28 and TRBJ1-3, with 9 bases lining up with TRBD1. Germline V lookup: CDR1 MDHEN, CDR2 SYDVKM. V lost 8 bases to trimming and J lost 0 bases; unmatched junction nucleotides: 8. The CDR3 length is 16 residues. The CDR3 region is CASRSTGGISGNTIYF. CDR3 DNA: TGTGCCAGCCGGTCGACAGGGGGTATCTCTGGAAACACCATATATTTT.

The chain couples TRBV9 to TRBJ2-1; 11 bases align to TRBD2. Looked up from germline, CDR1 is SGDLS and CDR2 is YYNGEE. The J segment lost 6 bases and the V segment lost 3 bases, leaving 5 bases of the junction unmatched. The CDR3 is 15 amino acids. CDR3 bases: TGTGCCAGCAGCGCCGGGACTAGCGGTCCCAATGAGCAGTTCTTC. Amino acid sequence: CASSAGTSGPNEQFF.

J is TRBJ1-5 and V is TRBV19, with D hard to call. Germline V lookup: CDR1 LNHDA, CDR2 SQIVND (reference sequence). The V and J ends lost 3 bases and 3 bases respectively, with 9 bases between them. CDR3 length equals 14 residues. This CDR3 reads CASSMKKHNQPQHF. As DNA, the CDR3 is TGTGCCAGTAGTATGAAGAAACACAATCAGCCCCAGCATTTT.

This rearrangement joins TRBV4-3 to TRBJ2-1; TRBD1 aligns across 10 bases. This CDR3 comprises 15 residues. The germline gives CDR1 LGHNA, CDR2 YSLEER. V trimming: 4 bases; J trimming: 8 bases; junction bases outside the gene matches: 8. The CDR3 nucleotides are TGCGCCAGCAGCCCCTGGACAGGGGGGGGTCATGAGCAGTTCTTC. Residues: CASSPWTGGGHEQFF.

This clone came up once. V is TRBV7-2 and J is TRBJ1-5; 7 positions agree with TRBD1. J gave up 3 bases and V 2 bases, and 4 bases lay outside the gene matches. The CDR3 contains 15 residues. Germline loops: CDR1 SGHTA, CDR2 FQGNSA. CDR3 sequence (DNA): TGTGCCAGCAGCTTAAGGCAGGGGGACAATCAGCCCCAGCATTTT. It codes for CASSLRQGDNQPQHF.

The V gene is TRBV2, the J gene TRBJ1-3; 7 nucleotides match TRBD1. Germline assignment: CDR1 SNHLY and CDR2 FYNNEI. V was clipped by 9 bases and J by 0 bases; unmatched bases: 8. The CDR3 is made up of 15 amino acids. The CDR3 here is CAREGQQNSGNTIYF. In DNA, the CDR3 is TGTGCCAGAGAGGGACAGCAAAACTCTGGAAACACCATATATTTT.

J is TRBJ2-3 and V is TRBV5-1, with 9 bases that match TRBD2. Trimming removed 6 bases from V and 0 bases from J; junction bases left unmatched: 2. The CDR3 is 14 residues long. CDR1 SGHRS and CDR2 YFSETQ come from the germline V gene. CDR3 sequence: CASTSGTSTDTQYF. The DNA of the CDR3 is TGCGCCAGCACTAGCGGGACAAGCACAGATACGCAGTATTTT. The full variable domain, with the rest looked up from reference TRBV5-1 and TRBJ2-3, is KAGVTQTPRYLIKTRGQQVTLSCSPISGHRSVSWYQQTPGQGLQFLFEYFSETQRNKGNFPGRFSGRQFSNSRSEMNVSTLELGDSALYLCASTSGTSTDTQYFGPGTRLTVL.

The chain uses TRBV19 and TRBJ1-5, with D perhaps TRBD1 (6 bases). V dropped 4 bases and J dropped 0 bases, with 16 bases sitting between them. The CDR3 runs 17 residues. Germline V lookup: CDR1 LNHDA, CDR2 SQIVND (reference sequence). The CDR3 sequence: CASSNGQLVFSNQPQHF. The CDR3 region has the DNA TGTGCCAGTAGTAATGGACAGCTCGTATTTAGCAATCAGCCCCAGCATTTT.

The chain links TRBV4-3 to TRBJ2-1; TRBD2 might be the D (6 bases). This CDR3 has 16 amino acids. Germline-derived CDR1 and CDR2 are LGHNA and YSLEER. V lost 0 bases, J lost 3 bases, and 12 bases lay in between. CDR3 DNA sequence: TGCGCCAGCAGCCAAGATAGGGGCGGGGTCTACAATGAGCAGTTCTTC. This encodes CASSQDRGGVYNEQFF.

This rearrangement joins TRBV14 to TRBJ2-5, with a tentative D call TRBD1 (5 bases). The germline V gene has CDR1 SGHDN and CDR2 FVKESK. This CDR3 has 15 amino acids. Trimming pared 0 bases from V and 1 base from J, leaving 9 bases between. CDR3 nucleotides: TGTGCCAGCAGCCAAGATTGGGGCCCCCAAGAGACCCAGTACTTC. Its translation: CASSQDWGPQETQYF.

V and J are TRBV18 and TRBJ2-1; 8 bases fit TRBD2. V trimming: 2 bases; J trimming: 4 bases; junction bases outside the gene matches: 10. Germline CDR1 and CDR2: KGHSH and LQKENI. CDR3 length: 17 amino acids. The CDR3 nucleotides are TGTGCCAGCTCACCAGGGTCCGGGGGGGCCTCATACAATGAGCAGTTCTTC. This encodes CASSPGSGGASYNEQFF.